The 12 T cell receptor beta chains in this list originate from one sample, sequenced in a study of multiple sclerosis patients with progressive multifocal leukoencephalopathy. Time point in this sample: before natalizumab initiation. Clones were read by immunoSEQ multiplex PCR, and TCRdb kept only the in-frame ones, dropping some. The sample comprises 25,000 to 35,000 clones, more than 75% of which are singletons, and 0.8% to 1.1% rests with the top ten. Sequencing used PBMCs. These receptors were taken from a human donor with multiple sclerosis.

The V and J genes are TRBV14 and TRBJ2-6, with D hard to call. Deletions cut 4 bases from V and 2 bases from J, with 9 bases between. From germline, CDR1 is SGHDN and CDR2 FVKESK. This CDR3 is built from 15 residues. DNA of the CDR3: TGTGCCAGCAGCCTATCCCTCACTGGGGCCAACGTCCTGACTTTC. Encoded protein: CASSLSLTGANVLTF.

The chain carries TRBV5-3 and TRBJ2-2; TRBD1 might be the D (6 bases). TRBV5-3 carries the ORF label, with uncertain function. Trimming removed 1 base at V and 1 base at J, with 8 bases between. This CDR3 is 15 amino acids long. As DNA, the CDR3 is TGTGCCAGAAGCTTGACCAGGGGGAACACCGGGGAGCTGTTTTTT. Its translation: CARSLTRGNTGELFF.

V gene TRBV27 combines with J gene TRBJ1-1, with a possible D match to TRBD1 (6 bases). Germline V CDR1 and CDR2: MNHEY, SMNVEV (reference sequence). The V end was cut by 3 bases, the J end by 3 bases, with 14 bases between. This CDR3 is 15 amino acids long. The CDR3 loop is CASSLVGGADTEAFF. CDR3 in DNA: TGTGCCAGCAGTTTGGTGGGGGGCGCGGACACTGAAGCTTTCTTT.

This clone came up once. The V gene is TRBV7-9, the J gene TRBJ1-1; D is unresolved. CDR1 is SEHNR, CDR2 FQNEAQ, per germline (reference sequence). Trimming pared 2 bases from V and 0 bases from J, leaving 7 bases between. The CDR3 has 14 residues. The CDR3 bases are TGTGCCAGCAGCTTACCAGAAATGAACACTGAAGCTTTCTTT. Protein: CASSLPEMNTEAFF.

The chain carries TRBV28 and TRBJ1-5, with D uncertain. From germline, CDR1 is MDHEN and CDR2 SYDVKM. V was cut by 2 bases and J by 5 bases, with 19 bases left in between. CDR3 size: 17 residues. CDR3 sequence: CASSLMLAGPRDQPQHF. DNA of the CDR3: TGTGCCAGCAGTTTAATGCTAGCGGGCCCTAGGGATCAGCCCCAGCATTTT.

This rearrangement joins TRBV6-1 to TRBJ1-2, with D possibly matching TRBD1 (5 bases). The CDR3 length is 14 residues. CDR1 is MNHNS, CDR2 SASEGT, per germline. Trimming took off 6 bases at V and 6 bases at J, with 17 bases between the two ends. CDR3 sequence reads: CASSTQGGSNGYTF. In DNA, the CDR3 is TGTGCCAGCAGCACCCAGGGCGGTAGTAATGGCTACACCTTC.

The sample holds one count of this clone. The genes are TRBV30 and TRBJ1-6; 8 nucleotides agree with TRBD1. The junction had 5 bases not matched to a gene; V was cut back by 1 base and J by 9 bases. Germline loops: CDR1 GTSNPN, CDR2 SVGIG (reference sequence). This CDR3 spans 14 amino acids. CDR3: CAWSGTGNTSPLHF. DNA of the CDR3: TGTGCCTGGAGTGGGACAGGGAATACTTCACCCCTCCACTTT. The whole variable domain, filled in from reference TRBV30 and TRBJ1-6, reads SQTIHQWPATLVQPVGSPLSLECTVEGTSNPNLYWYRQAAGRGLQLLFYSVGIGQISSEVPQNLSASRPQDRQFILSSKKLLLSDSGFYLCAWSGTGNTSPLHFGNGTRLTVT.

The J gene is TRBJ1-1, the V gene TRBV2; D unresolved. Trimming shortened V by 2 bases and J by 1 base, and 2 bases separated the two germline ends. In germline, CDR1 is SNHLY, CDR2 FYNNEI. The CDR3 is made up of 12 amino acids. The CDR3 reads CASSEWNTEAFF. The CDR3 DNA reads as TGTGCCAGCAGTGAATGGAACACTGAAGCTTTCTTT.

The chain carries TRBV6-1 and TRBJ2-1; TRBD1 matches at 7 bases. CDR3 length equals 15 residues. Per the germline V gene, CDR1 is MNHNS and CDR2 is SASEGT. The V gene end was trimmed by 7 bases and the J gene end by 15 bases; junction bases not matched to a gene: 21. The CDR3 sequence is CASNLGQAYLLDWFF. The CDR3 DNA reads TGTGCCAGCAACCTAGGACAGGCTTACCTCCTGGATTGGTTCTTC.

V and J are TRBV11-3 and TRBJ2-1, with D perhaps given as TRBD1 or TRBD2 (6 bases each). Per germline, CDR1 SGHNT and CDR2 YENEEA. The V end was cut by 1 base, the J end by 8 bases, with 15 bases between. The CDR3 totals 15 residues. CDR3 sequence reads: CASSLASGGLDEQFF. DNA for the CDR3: TGTGCCAGCAGCTTAGCGTCCGGGGGCCTGGATGAGCAGTTCTTC.

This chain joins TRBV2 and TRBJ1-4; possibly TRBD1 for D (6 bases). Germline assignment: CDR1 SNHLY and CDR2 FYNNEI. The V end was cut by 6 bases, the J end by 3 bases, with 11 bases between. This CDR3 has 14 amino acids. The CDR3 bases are TGTGCCAGCAGGAACAGGGTCCCTAATGAAAAACTGTTTTTT. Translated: CASRNRVPNEKLFF.

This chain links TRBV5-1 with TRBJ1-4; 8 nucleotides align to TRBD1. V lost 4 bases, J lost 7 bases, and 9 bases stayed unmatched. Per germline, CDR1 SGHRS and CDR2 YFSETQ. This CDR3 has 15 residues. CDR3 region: CASSLQGAVSEKLFF. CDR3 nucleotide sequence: TGCGCCAGCAGCCTGCAGGGGGCCGTTAGTGAAAAACTGTTTTTT.